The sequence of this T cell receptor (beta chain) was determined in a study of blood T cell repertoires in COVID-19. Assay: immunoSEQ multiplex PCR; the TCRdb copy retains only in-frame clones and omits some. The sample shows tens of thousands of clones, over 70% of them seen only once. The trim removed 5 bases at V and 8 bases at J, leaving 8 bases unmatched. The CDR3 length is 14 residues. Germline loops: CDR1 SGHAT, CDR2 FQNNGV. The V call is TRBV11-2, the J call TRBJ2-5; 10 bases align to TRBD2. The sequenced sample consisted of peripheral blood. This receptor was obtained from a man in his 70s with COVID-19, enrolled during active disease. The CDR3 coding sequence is TGTGCCAGCAGCATCGGACTAGCGGAGACAACCCAGTACTTC. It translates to CASSIGLAETTQYF.